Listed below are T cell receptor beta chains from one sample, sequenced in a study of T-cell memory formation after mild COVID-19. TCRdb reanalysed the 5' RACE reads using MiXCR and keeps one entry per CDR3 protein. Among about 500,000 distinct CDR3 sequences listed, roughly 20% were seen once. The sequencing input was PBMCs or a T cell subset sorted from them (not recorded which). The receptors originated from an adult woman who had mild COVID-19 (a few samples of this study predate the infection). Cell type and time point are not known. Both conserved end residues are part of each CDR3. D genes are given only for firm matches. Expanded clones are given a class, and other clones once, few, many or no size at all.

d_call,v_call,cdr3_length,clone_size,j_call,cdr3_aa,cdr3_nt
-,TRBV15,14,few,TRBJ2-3,CATSHETSTDTQYF,TGTGCCACCAGTCATGAGACAAGCACAGATACGCAGTATTTT
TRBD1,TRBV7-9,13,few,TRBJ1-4,CASSRDRAEKLFF,TGTGCCAGCAGCCGGGACAGGGCTGAAAAACTGTTTTTT
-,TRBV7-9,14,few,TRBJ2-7,CASSSSETTYEQYF,TGTGCCAGCAGCTCGAGCGAGACAACCTACGAGCAGTACTTC
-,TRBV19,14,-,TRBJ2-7,CASSWVSRGYEQYF,TGTGCCAGTAGTTGGGTCTCCCGGGGCTACGAGCAGTACTTC
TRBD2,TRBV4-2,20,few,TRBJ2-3,CASSPQMGLAGAAGTDTQYF,TGTGCCAGCAGCCCACAAATGGGACTAGCGGGGGCGGCAGGTACAGATACGCAGTATTTT
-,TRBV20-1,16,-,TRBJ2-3,CSARVIGTPPSHTQYF,TGCAGTGCTAGAGTAATCGGGACACCCCCTTCACATACGCAGTATTTT
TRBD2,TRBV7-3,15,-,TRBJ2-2,CASSLGRANTGELFF,TGTGCCAGCAGCTTAGGGAGGGCGAACACCGGGGAGCTGTTTTTT
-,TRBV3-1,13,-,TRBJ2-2,CASSSMMAGELFF,TGTGCCAGCAGTAGTATGATGGCCGGGGAGCTGTTTTTT
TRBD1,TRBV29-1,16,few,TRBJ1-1,CSVGAGTGGIVTEAFF,TGCAGCGTTGGGGCCGGGACAGGGGGCATCGTAACTGAAGCTTTCTTT
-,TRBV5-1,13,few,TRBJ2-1,CASSLGTPDGQFF,TGCGCCAGCAGCCTAGGGACACCTGATGGGCAGTTCTTC
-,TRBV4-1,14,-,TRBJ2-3,CASSQFWIADTQYF,TGCGCCAGCAGCCAATTTTGGATTGCCGATACGCAGTATTTT
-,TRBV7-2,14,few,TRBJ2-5,CASSRSGAGETQYF,TGTGCCAGCAGCAGATCAGGGGCGGGGGAGACCCAGTACTTC
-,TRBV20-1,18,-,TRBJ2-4,CSADARAGSWSAKNIQYF,TGCAGTGCGGACGCCAGGGCGGGGAGCTGGTCGGCCAAAAACATTCAGTACTTC
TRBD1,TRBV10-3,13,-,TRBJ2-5,CAIRGQGQETQYF,TGTGCCATCAGGGGACAGGGCCAAGAGACCCAGTACTTC
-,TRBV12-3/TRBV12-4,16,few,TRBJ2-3,CASHSSWGGSTDTQYF,TGTGCCAGCCACTCGTCTTGGGGTGGTAGCACAGATACGCAGTATTTT
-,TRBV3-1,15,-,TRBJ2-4,CASSQSSQGGNIQYF,TGTGCCAGCAGCCAAAGCAGCCAGGGTGGAAACATTCAGTACTTC
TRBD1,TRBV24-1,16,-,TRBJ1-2,CATRGRTGGANYGYTF,TGTGCCACCAGAGGGAGGACAGGGGGCGCAAATTATGGCTACACCTTC
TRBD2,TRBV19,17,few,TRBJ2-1,CASRPALSGKVLNEQFF,TGTGCCAGTCGACCAGCCCTTAGCGGGAAAGTTTTGAATGAGCAGTTCTTC
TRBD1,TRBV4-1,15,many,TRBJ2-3,CASSQTGLGTDTQYF,TGTGCCAGCAGCCAGACAGGGTTGGGCACAGATACGCAGTATTTT
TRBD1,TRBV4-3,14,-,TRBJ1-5,CASSSDRASQPQHF,TGCGCCAGCAGCTCGGACAGGGCGAGTCAGCCCCAGCATTTT
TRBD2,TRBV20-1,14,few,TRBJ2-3,CSALTSGSTDTQYF,TGCAGTGCTTTGACTAGCGGGAGCACAGATACGCAGTATTTT
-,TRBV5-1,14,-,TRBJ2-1,CASMDGVGYNEQFF,TGCGCCAGCATGGACGGGGTGGGGTACAATGAGCAGTTCTTC
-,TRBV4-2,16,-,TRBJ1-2,CASSPGLRGADYGYTF,TGTGCCAGCAGCCCAGGGTTGAGGGGCGCTGACTATGGCTACACCTTC
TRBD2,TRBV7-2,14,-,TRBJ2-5,CASSFSGRQETQYF,TGTGCCAGCAGCTTTAGCGGGAGACAAGAGACCCAGTACTTC
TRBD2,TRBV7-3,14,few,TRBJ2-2,CASASGSATGELFF,TGTGCCAGCGCCAGCGGGAGTGCCACCGGGGAGCTGTTTTTT
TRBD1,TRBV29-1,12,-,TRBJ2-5,CSANRGWETQYF,TGCAGCGCGAACAGGGGTTGGGAGACCCAGTACTTC
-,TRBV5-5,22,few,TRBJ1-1,CASSWTEGTGATFERMNTEAFF,TGTGCCAGCAGCTGGACGGAAGGAACAGGCGCAACGTTCGAACGGATGAACACTGAAGCTTTCTTT
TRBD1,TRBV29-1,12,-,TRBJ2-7,CSVNGQGYEQYF,TGCAGCGTGAATGGACAGGGCTACGAGCAGTACTTC
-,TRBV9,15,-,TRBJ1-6,CASSELQGANSPLHF,TGTGCCAGCAGCGAGTTACAAGGAGCGAATTCACCCCTCCACTTT
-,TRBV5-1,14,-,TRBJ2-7,CASSLGAGSLEQYF,TGCGCCAGCAGCTTGGGTGCAGGATCCCTCGAGCAGTACTTC
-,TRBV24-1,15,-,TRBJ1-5,CATSDPRVGNQPQHF,TGTGCCACCAGTGATCCCAGGGTGGGCAATCAGCCCCAGCATTTT
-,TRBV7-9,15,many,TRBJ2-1,CASSYHGVSGAEQFF,TGTGCCAGCAGCTATCATGGTGTTTCCGGGGCTGAGCAGTTCTTC
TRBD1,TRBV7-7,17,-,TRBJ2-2,CASSPDAGTALAGELFF,TGTGCCAGCAGTCCCGATGCCGGGACAGCACTGGCCGGGGAGCTGTTTTTT
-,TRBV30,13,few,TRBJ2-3,CAWTAQGTDTQYF,TGTGCCTGGACCGCGCAGGGCACAGATACGCAGTATTTT
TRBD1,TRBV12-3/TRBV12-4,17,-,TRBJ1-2,CASSRISGTASNYGYTF,TGTGCCAGCAGTCGAATTTCCGGGACAGCCTCTAACTATGGCTACACCTTC
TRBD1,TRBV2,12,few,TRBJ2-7,CASIRDRVQQYF,TGTGCCAGCATCCGGGACAGGGTACAGCAGTACTTC
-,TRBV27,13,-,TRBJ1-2,CASSLSSNYGYTF,TGTGCCAGCAGTTTATCCTCTAACTATGGCTACACCTTC
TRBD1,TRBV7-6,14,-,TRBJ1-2,CASSPRTGRDGYTF,TGTGCCAGCAGCCCTCGGACAGGGAGGGATGGCTACACCTTC
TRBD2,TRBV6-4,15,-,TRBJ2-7,CASSDPASGVYEQYF,TGTGCCAGCAGTGACCCCGCTAGCGGGGTGTACGAGCAGTACTTC
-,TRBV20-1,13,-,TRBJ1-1,CSARDRSDLEAFF,TGCAGTGCTAGAGATCGGAGTGACCTTGAAGCTTTCTTT
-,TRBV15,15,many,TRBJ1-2,CATSRDTAEMYGYTF,TGTGCCACCAGCAGAGATACGGCGGAGATGTATGGCTACACCTTC
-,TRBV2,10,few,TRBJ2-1,CASSETEQFF,TGTGCCAGCAGTGAGACTGAGCAGTTCTTC
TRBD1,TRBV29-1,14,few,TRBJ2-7,CSAATGVVPYEQYF,TGCAGCGCCGCGACAGGGGTCGTCCCCTACGAGCAGTACTTC
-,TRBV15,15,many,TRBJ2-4,CATSRPSPAKNIQYF,TGTGCCACCAGCAGACCATCCCCGGCCAAAAACATTCAGTACTTC
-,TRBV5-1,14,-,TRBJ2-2,CASSEGMSTGELFF,TGCGCCAGCAGCGAAGGGATGAGTACCGGGGAGCTGTTTTTT
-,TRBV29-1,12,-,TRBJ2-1,CSVTRGTNEQFF,TGCAGCGTCACCAGGGGCACCAATGAGCAGTTCTTC